This T cell receptor (beta chain) was captured by sequencing in a study of blood T cell repertoires in COVID-19. Study at large: The cDNA or gDNA used as material had been derived from T cells, B-cell-depleted T cells, or PBMCs.

Participant ages covered roughly 18 to 89 years across 24 US areas. Cohorts were assigned according to the clinical history that participants reported. From germline, CDR1 is SQVTM and CDR2 ANQGSEA. Trimming shortened V by 4 bases and J by 4 bases, and 14 bases separated the two germline ends. This CDR3 region has 14 residues. Profiling relied on immunoSEQ multiplex PCR, and the TCRdb table lists in-frame clones only, not all of them. Of fewer than 200,000 clones detected, approximately 78% appear once; the ten largest clones hold 15% to 20%. The TCR was taken from a woman aged 45-59 years who had recovered from COVID-19. This chain joins TRBV29-1 and TRBJ2-1, with a weak D call TRBD1 (5 bases). Material for sequencing was PBMCs or T cells enriched from blood (not recorded which). The chain's CDR3 is CSVAQGTGYNEQFF. CDR3 DNA sequence: TGCAGCGTTGCCCAGGGCACTGGGTACAATGAGCAGTTCTTC.